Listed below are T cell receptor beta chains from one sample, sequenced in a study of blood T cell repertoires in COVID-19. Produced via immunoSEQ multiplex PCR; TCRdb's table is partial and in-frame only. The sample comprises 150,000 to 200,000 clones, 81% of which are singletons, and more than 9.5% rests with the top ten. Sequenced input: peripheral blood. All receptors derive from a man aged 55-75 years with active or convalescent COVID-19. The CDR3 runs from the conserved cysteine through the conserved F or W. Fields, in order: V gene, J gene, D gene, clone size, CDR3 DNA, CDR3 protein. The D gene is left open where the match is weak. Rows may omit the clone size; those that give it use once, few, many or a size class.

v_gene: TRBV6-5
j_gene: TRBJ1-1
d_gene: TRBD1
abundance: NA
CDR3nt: TGTGCCAGCAGTACGGGACAGGGCCGGACTGAAGCTTTCTTT
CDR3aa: CASSTGQGRTEAFF

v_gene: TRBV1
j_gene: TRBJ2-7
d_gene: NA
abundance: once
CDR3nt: TGCACCAGCAGCCGGGACAGGGGCTACGAGCAGTACTTC
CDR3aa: CTSSRDRGYEQYF

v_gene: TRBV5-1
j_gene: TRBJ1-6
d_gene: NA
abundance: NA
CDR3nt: TGCGCCAGCAGTTTTAACAGGGCAAGCGATTCACCCCTCCACTTT
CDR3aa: CASSFNRASDSPLHF

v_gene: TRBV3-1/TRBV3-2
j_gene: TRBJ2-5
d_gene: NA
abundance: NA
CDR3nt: TGTGCCAGCAGCCAAGATTTAGGGGGTTGGAGGCAAGAGACCCAGTACTTC
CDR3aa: CASSQDLGGWRQETQYF

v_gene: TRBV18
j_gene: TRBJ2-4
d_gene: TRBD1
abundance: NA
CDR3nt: TGTGCCAGCTCTAAACGGCAGGGGGTGGACATTCAGTACTTC
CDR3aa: CASSKRQGVDIQYF

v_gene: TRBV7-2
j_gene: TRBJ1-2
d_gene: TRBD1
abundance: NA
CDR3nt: TGTGCCAGCAGCGGGGACAGGGCTCGCTACACCTTC
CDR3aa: CASSGDRARYTF

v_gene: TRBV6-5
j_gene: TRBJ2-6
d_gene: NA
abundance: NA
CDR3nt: TGTGCCAGCAACCAGGCTGCTGGGGCCAACGTCCTGACTTTC
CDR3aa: CASNQAAGANVLTF

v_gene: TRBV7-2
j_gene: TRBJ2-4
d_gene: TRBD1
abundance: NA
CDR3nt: TGTGCCAGCAGCCAGAGGGCCCGACAGGGTGATCAGTACTTC
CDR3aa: CASSQRARQGDQYF

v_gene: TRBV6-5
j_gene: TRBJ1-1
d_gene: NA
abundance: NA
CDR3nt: TGTGCCAGCAACCCTTCGCCGCCAGGGACTGAAGCTTTCTTT
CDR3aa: CASNPSPPGTEAFF

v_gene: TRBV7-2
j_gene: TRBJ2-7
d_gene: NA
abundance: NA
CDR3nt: TGTGCCAGCAGCTTAGTCCAGTCCGCCTTCTACGAGCAGTACTTC
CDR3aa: CASSLVQSAFYEQYF

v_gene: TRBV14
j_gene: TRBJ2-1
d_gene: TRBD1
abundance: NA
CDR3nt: TGTGCCAGCAGCCATAGGGGGCAGGGGGACTACAATGAGCAGTTCTTC
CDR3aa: CASSHRGQGDYNEQFF

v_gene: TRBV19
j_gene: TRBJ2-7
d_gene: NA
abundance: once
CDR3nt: TGTGCCAGTAGTCCCCCGAGAGGAGGCGAGCAGTACTTC
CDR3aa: CASSPPRGGEQYF

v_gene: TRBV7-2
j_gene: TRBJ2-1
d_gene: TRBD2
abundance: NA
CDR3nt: TGTGCCAGCACCCCCCGCGGGGGGGCCGCGGACAATGAGCAGTTCTTC
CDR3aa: CASTPRGGAADNEQFF

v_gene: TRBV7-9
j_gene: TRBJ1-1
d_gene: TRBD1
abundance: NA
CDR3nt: TGTGCCAGCAGCTTAGAGTCAGGGGGAACTGAAGCTTTCTTT
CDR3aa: CASSLESGGTEAFF

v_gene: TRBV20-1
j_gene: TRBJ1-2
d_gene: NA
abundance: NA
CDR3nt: TGCAGTGCTAGCAAAGGGGTTGGCTACACCTTC
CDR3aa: CSASKGVGYTF

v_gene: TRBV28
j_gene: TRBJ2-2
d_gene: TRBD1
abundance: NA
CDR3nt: TGTGCCAGCAGTATTGGCGGGACAGGGAACACCGGGGAGCTGTTTTTT
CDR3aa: CASSIGGTGNTGELFF

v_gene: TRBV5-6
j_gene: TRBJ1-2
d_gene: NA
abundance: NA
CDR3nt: TGTGCCAGCAGCCATTATGACAGTGACTATGGCTACACCTTC
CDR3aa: CASSHYDSDYGYTF

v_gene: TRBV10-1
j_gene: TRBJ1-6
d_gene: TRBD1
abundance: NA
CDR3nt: TGCGCCAGCAGTGAGTGGACAGGGTTGAATTCACCCCTCCACTTT
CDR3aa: CASSEWTGLNSPLHF

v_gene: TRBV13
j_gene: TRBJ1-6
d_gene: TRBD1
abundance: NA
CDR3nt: TGTGCCAGCAGCAGCTCAGGGGGCACTTCACCCCTCCACTTT
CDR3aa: CASSSSGGTSPLHF